This TCR beta chain was retrieved from a study of early T cells in non-severe SARS-CoV-2 infection. Study overall: Chains were unpaired, as sequencing was done on bulk RNA from unsorted whole blood.

The sample holds a few counts of this clonotype. Its specificity is unknown. Study-level results: Lookups in VDJdb leaned toward anti-spike CD8 responses and missed private and CD4 specificities.

V was shortened by 0 bases and J by 5 bases, with 23 bases between the two germline ends. Per the germline V gene, CDR1 is LGHDT and CDR2 is YNNKEL (reference sequence). This CDR3 has 18 residues. Individual cDNA molecules received unique molecular identifiers. Each CDR3 protein is one row after TCRdb ran MiXCR on the 5' RACE reads. The sample contains 95,000 to 120,000 distinct CDR3 sequences, around 10% of which appear only once. The clonotype originates from an adult who was a healthcare worker with PCR-confirmed SARS-CoV-2 infection or an uninfected control (not recorded which). This chain links TRBV3-1 with TRBJ2-7; no reliable D call. Sequenced input: whole blood. The CDR3 sequence: CASSQDGFVKGSVDEQYF. CDR3 DNA sequence: TGTGCCAGCAGCCAAGATGGGTTTGTGAAGGGCTCAGTGGACGAGCAGTACTTC.